These 3 T cell receptor beta chains originate from one sample sequenced in a study of T cell changes during pregnancy in multiple sclerosis. Profiling relied on immunoSEQ multiplex PCR, and the TCRdb table lists in-frame clones only, not all of them. Here the sample spans fewer than 150,000 clones, 96% being singletons. Sequencing was performed on peripheral blood, taken after pregnancy. All receptors derive from a female donor with multiple sclerosis, enrolled in a pregnancy study.

J is TRBJ2-1 and V is TRBV5-4, with 8 bases that match TRBD2. The CDR3 runs to 15 residues. Germline assignment: CDR1 SGHNT and CDR2 YYREEE (reference sequence). The V gene end was trimmed by 2 bases and the J gene end by 3 bases; junction bases not matched to a gene: 4. CDR3 nucleotides: TGTGCCAGCAGCTTTCCGGGAGGGAGCTACAATGAGCAGTTCTTC. Its translation: CASSFPGGSYNEQFF.

The gene calls are TRBV28 and TRBJ2-1; D gene uncertain. V shed 5 bases and J shed 3 bases, with 11 bases lying between them. This CDR3 is 14 amino acids long. The germline CDR1 and CDR2 sequences are MDHEN and SYDVKM. DNA for the CDR3: TGTGCCAGCAGTCCCCTCCACGGCTACAATGAGCAGTTCTTC. Amino acids: CASSPLHGYNEQFF.

The chain is built from TRBV5-1 and TRBJ2-7, with a weak D call TRBD1 (6 bases). Between the trimmed V and J ends, which lost 1 base and 0 bases, there was a span of 11 bases. The CDR3 spans 15 residues. Germline V lookup: CDR1 SGHRS, CDR2 YFSETQ. The CDR3, as DNA: TGCGCCAGCAGCTTGAACAGGGATCCCTCCTACGAGCAGTACTTC. This codes for CASSLNRDPSYEQYF.